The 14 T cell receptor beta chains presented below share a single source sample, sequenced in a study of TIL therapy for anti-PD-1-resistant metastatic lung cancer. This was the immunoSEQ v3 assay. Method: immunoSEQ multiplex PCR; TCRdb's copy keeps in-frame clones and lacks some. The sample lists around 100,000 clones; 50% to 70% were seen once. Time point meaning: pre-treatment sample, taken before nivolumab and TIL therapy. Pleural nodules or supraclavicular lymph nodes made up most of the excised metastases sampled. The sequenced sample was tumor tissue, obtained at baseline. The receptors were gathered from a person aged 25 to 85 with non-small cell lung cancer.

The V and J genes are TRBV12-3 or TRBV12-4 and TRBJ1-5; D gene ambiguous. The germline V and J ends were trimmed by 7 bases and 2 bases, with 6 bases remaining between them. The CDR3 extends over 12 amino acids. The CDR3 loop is CASKIRNQPQHF. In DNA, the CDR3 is TGTGCCAGCAAGATACGCAATCAGCCCCAGCATTTT.

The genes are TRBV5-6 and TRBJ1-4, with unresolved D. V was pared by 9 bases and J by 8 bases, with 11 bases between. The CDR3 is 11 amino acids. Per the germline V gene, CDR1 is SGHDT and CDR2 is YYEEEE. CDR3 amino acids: CANDSGEKLFF. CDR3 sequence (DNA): TGTGCCAACGATTCCGGCGAAAAACTGTTTTTT.

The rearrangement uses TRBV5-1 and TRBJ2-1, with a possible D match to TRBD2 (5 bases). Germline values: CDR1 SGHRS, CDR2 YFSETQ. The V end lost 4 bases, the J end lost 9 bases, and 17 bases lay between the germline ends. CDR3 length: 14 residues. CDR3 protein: CASSTDSWAGEQFF. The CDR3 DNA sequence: TGCGCCAGCAGCACTGACTCATGGGCGGGTGAGCAGTTCTTC.

CDR3 sequence: CASSSDRYGYTF. The CDR3 coding sequence is TGTGCCAGCAGCTCGGACAGATATGGCTACACCTTC. This chain connects TRBV11-2 to TRBJ1-2, with D possibly being TRBD1 (6 bases). Between the trimmed V and J ends, which lost 4 bases and 5 bases, there was a span of 8 bases. CDR3 length equals 12 residues. Germline CDR1 reads SGHAT; CDR2 reads FQNNGV.

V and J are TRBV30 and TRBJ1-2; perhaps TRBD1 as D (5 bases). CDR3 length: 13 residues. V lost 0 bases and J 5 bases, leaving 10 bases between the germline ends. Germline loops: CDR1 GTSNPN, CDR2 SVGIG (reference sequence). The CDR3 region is CAWSVQQGYGYTF. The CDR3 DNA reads TGTGCCTGGAGTGTACAGCAGGGATATGGCTACACCTTC.

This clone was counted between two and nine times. The CDR3 nucleotides read TGTGCCAGCAGTGCAGAAAGGAATCAGCCCCAGCATTTT. This gives the protein CASSAERNQPQHF. V gene TRBV2 combines with J gene TRBJ1-5; D is unclear. CDR3 length: 13 amino acids. V lost 4 bases and J 4 bases, leaving 8 bases between the germline ends. Germline V gene data show CDR1 as SNHLY and CDR2 as FYNNEI.

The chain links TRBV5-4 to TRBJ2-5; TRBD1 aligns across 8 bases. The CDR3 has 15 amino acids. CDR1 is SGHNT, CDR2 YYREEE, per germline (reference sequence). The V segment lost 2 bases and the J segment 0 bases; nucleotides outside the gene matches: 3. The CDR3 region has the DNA TGTGCCAGCAGCTTCCCAGGGGGCAACCAAGAGACCCAGTACTTC. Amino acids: CASSFPGGNQETQYF.

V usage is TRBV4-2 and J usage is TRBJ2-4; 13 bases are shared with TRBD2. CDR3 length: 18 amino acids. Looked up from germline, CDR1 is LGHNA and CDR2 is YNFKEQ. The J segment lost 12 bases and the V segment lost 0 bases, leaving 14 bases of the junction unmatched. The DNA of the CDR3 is TGTGCCAGCAGCCAAGATCCCACTAGCGGGGGGGCTGGAAGGTCTCAGTACTTC. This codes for CASSQDPTSGGAGRSQYF.

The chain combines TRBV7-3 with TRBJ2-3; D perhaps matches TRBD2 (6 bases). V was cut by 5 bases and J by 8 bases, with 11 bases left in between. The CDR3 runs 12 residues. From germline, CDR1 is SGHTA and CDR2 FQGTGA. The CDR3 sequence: CASSPYGGTQYF. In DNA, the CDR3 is TGTGCCAGCAGCCCCTACGGGGGTACGCAGTATTTT.

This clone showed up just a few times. This CDR3 reads CASSEGTGTSPQHF. The CDR3, as DNA: TGTGCCAGCAGTGAGGGTACAGGGACTTCACCCCAGCATTTT. The rearrangement links TRBV2 to TRBJ1-5, with D tentatively TRBD1 (6 bases). Trimming shortened V by 3 bases and J by 10 bases, and 16 bases separated the two germline ends. The CDR3 has 14 residues. CDR1 SNHLY and CDR2 FYNNEI come from the germline V gene.

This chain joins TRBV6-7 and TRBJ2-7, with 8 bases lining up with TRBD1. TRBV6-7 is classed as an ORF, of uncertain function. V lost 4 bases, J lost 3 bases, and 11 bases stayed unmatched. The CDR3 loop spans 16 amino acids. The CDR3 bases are TGTGCCAGCAGTTTGGCCCCGGGACAGGACTTCTACGAGCAGTACTTC. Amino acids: CASSLAPGQDFYEQYF.

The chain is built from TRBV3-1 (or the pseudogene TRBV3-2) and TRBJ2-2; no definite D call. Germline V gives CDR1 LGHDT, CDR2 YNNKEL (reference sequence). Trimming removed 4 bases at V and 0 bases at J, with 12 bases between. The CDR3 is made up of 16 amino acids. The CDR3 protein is CASSPWEPANTGELFF. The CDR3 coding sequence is TGTGCCAGCAGCCCCTGGGAACCTGCGAACACCGGGGAGCTGTTTTTT.

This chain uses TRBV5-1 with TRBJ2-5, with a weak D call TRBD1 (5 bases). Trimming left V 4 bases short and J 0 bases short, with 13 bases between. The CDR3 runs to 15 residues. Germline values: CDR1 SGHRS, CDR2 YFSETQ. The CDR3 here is CASSGATSNQETQYF. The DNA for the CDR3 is TGCGCCAGCAGCGGGGCGACAAGCAACCAAGAGACCCAGTACTTC.

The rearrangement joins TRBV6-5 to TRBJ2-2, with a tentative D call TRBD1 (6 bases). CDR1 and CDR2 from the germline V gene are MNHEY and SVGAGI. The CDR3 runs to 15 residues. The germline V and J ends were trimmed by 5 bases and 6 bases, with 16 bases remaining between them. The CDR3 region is CASSPAGETSGELFF. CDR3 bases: TGTGCCAGCAGTCCGGCAGGGGAAACGTCCGGGGAGCTGTTTTTT.